The sequence of this TCR beta chain was determined in a study of OX40 agonist ivuxolimab in advanced cancers. Regarding the study in general: The costimulatory receptor OX40 (CD134) was targeted by ivuxolimab, a fully human IgG2 agonistic monoclonal antibody. In the dose-escalation cohort, approximately 82% of patients were male, and the mean age was approximately 60 years with a range of roughly 20 to 80. Intravenous ivuxolimab was administered to patients every 2 weeks at six dose levels: 0.01, 0.1, 0.3, 1.5, 3 and 10 mg/kg. The paper reports the monotherapy dose-escalation portion (N ≈ 50 patients) of the phase I ivuxolimab trial. Partial responses occurred in three dose-escalation patients: two with cutaneous melanoma and one with hepatocellular carcinoma. Of the 50 to 55 dose-escalation patients, hepatocellular carcinoma was present in about 20, melanoma in about 15, renal cell carcinoma in 9 and head and neck cancer in 9. Peripheral TCRbeta sequencing was intended to test whether TCR sequence diversity was altered and clonal T-cell expansion was caused by ivuxolimab. Prior anti-PD-1, anti-PD-L1 or anti-CTLA-4 therapy was permitted, and about two fifths of dose-escalation patients had received checkpoint inhibitors. General study outcomes and caveats: Clonal expansion of both CD4+ and CD8+ blood T cells was observed from baseline to week 6 at doses 0.1 to 3.0 mg/kg. Low levels of normalized T-cell clonal expansion were also seen in some patients who did not respond. In partial responders in the 0.1-3.0 mg/kg groups, normalized peripheral clonal expansion was found to be among the lowest, especially among CD8+ T cells. Antigen specificity was not determined for the clonally expanded peripheral T cells. After ivuxolimab, expanded clones were on average more numerous among CD8+ T cells than among CD4+ T cells.

Patients with a history of autoimmune disease or receiving systemic immunosuppression were excluded from the trial. Peripheral blood for TCR sequencing was drawn from every dose cohort at baseline, at cycle 4 day 1 and at cycle 7 day 1. The samples were drawn from a first-in-human, open-label, multicenter phase I dose-escalation trial of ivuxolimab. Adults with locally advanced or metastatic head and neck squamous cell, hepatocellular, melanoma or renal cell carcinoma were enrolled in the trial. Before TCR sequencing, CD4+ T cells and CD8+ T cells from peripheral blood were sorted into separate populations. Genomic DNA was isolated from the sorted cells so that the TCRbeta CDR3 region could be sequenced. TCRbeta CDR3 regions were sequenced using the immunoSEQ Assay. In TCRdb, the immuneACCESS table is reduced to in-frame sequences with V and J assigned. These tables do not hold every clone; where another copy was compared, an unresolved V gene accounts for under half, and the others remain unexplained. This sample holds tens of thousands of clones; roughly 90% were observed only once. Roughly 3% of the sample is taken by the ten largest.

About this clone itself: There is no known antigen for this receptor. The record has no base qualities; no much larger clone is one base away.

The clonotype comes from an adult with an advanced solid tumor such as melanoma, head and neck, liver or kidney cancer. Material: CD4+ or CD8+ T cells sorted from blood, obtained in a trial of the OX40 agonist ivuxolimab.

Here is the DNA: TGTGCCAGCAGCGTGACTAGCGGGGCCCATCAGGAGCAGTTCTTC. Its translation reads: CASSVTSGAHQEQFF. The chain couples TRBV9 to TRBJ2-1; TRBD2 agrees with 11 junctional bases. For this chain, trimming is 2 bases at the V end and 10 bases at the J end, and the number of junction bases without a gene match is 8. Reading from cysteine to phenylalanine, the CDR3 counts 15 amino acids. The retained sequence is limited to the CDR3, 45 bases, with the frame set at the first base. Taken from the germline V gene, the CDR1 and CDR2 loops are SGDLS and YYNGEE.